This T cell receptor beta chain emerged from a study of T-cell reconstitution after alpha-beta-depleted transplantation in children. From germline, CDR1 is SGHVS and CDR2 FQNEAQ. Trimming at V came to 2 bases and at J to 7 bases, leaving 4 bases not matched to a gene. CDR3 length: 13 residues. Preparation of the TCRbeta library involved a method that used unique molecular identifiers. TCRdb reprocessed the PCR reads via MiXCR and lists one record per CDR3 protein. The sample yields approximately 400,000 distinct CDR3 sequences, 9.5% to 13% seen once. In its sample, this clonotype was seen a few times.

The clonotype comes from a human donor who donated a stem cell graft to a child with acute myeloid leukemia. This specimen consisted of PBMCs from the stem cell graft donor, obtained from the stem cell graft. The V and J genes are TRBV7-8 and TRBJ2-5, with 7 nucleotides matching TRBD2. The CDR3 here is CASSLWGEGTQYF. CDR3 in DNA: TGTGCCAGCAGCTTATGGGGGGAGGGGACCCAGTACTTC.